The 5 T cell receptor beta chains reported below all come from one sample, sequenced in a study of glioma-infiltrating T cells. The iRepertoire nested amplicon-rescue multiplex PCR amplified TCR alpha and beta CDR3s from RNA. Via MiXCR, TCRdb re-called the multiplex PCR reads, giving one row per CDR3 protein. The sample has about 93,000 distinct CDR3 sequences; roughly 40% are singletons. The sequencing sample was made of glioma tissue, nonneoplastic brain tissue, or PBMCs (not recorded which). These receptors came from a human donor with low-grade glioma or glioblastoma, undergoing nonglioma brain surgery, or in good health (not recorded which).

This clonotype was recorded many times. The V call is TRBV27, the J call TRBJ2-4; TRBD1 matches at 7 bases. J gave up 9 bases and V 5 bases, and 13 bases lay outside the gene matches. CDR3 length: 15 residues. CDR1 is MNHEY, CDR2 SMNVEV, per germline (reference sequence). Written as DNA, the CDR3 is TGTGCCAGCAGTCCACGGACAGGTGTAGGAGGCATTCAGTACTTC. Amino acids: CASSPRTGVGGIQYF.

At least ten counts were recorded for this clonotype. The rearrangement joins TRBV2 to TRBJ2-1, with D unclear. Germline CDR1 and CDR2: SNHLY and FYNNEI. This CDR3 has 15 residues. Trimming took off 3 bases at V and 7 bases at J, with 16 bases between the two ends. In DNA, the CDR3 is TGTGCCAGCAGTGATCTGGGGTCCGGCCTAAATGAGCAGTTCTTC. Protein product: CASSDLGSGLNEQFF.

At least ten counts were recorded for this clonotype. The chain joins TRBV20-1 to TRBJ2-1; possible D gene TRBD2, 6 bases. Looked up from germline, CDR1 is DFQATT and CDR2 is SNEGSKA (reference sequence). The CDR3 runs 15 residues. V lost 6 bases to trimming and J lost 0 bases, with 15 bases between them. The CDR3 DNA reads TGCAGTGCACGTCTAGCGCCGATCTCCTACAATGAGCAGTTCTTC. It specifies CSARLAPISYNEQFF.

For this clonotype: At one boundary the junction diverges from the germline segment, which might be a read error. This sequence joins TRBV28 and TRBJ2-2, with D possibly being TRBD1 or TRBD2 (5 bases each). The CDR3 totals 13 residues. Per the germline V gene, CDR1 is MDHEN and CDR2 is SYDVKM. Here the CDR3 reads CASRWGNTVELLF. The CDR3, as DNA: TGTGCCAGCAGGTGGGGGAACACCGTGGAGCTGCTTTTT.

This clonotype appeared many times. This chain links TRBV2 with TRBJ2-1; D is unresolved. Germline-derived CDR1 and CDR2 are SNHLY and FYNNEI. The CDR3 length is 16 residues. V was shortened by 4 bases and J by 7 bases, with 20 bases between the two germline ends. CDR3 region: CASSGLGSLMVNEQFF. The DNA of the CDR3 is TGTGCCAGCAGTGGGTTGGGGTCGCTCATGGTGAATGAGCAGTTCTTC.